This T cell receptor beta chain emerged from a study of OX40 agonist ivuxolimab in advanced cancers. Study outcomes and limitations: The authors did not determine the antigen specificity of the expanded peripheral T cells.

There are 13 residues in the CDR3. Germline loops: CDR1 MNHEY, CDR2 SVGAGI. V dropped 6 bases and J dropped 5 bases, with 14 bases sitting between them. This clone was detected once. Antigen specificity is unknown. The assay was immunoSEQ multiplex PCR, and TCRdb's table has in-frame clones only and misses some. The sample shows around 26,000 clones, more than 60% of them seen only once. J is TRBJ2-7 and V is TRBV6-5; tentative D call: TRBD2 (5 bases). The TCR comes from an adult with an advanced solid tumor such as melanoma, head and neck, liver or kidney cancer. The sample here was CD4+ or CD8+ T cells sorted from blood, taken in a trial of the OX40 agonist ivuxolimab. CDR3 protein: CASSRGFSDEQYF. CDR3 nucleotide sequence: TGTGCCAGCAGCCGGGGTTTTTCCGACGAGCAGTACTTC.